This TCR beta chain emerged from a study of OX40 agonist ivuxolimab in advanced cancers. Here immunoSEQ multiplex PCR was the method, and the copy in TCRdb shows in-frame clones only, minus some. The sample yields tens of thousands of clones, 80% to 90% seen once. Sequenced material: CD4+ or CD8+ T cells sorted from blood, taken in a trial of the OX40 agonist ivuxolimab. This sequence was found in an adult with an advanced solid tumor such as melanoma, head and neck, liver or kidney cancer.

The CDR3 is CASSRDRTKNIQYF. Here the CDR3 DNA reads TGTGCCAGCAGTCGGGACAGAACCAAAAACATTCAGTACTTC. The chain couples TRBV6-5 to TRBJ2-4, with TRBD1 matching 7 bases. V shed 5 bases and J 2 bases; nucleotides not matched to a gene: 3. The CDR3 extends over 14 amino acids. Per germline, CDR1 MNHEY and CDR2 SVGAGI.